Below, one T cell receptor (beta chain) is given with its context. Its antigen is unknown. The data derive from a study of CD8 T cells in Susac syndrome. Overall study context: The sequenced Susac syndrome patients included over 5 who had clinically active disease and eight or nine who were in remission. Points from the study as a whole: In total CD8+ repertoires, roughly 15 Susac-specific public clones were found, and CD8+ TEMRA repertoires had a few.

A quantity of about 0.5 to 1 ug RNA underwent reverse transcription using random hexamers. Amplification of TCR beta CDR3 spanned 54 Vbeta and 13 Jbeta via immunoSEQ multiplex PCR. A single record per CDR3 protein comes from TCRdb applying MiXCR to the immunoSEQ multiplex PCR reads. Here the sample spans about 100,000 distinct CDR3 sequences, 95% being singletons. The germline gives CDR1 MNHEY, CDR2 SVGAGI. Trimming took 8 bases from V and 5 from J, leaving 18 bases between them. The CDR3 totals 14 residues. The sequenced material came from CD8+ T cells from PBMCs. This chain joins TRBV6-5 and TRBJ1-2, with D uncertain. This receptor was identified in a human donor with Susac syndrome. The CDR3 bases are TGTGCCAGCGCCGGCAAAGGGAACCGATATGGCTACACCTTC. As protein: CASAGKGNRYGYTF.